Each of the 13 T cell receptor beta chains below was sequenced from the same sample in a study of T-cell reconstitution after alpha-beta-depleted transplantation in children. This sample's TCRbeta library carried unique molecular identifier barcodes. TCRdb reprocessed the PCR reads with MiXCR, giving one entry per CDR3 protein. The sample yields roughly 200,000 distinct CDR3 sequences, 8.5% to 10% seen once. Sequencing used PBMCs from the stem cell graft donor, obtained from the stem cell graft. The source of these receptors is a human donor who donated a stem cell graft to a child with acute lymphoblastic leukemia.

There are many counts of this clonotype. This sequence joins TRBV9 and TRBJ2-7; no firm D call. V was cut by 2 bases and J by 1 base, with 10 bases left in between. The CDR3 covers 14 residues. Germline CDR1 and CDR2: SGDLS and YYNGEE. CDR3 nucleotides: TGTGCCAGCAGCGTTAGCTATGAGTCCTACGAGCAGTACTTC. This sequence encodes CASSVSYESYEQYF. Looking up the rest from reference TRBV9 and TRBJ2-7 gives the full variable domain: DSGVTQTPKHLITATGQRVTLRCSPRSGDLSVYWYQQSLDQGLQFLIQYYNGEERAKGNILERFSAQQFPDLHSELNLSSLELGDSALYFCASSVSYESYEQYFGPGTRLTVT.

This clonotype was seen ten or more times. The CDR3 nucleotides are TGCAGCACGGAGGCCGGGGACAGCTCCTACAATGAGCAGTTCTTC. Translation gives CSTEAGDSSYNEQFF. The chain recombines TRBV29-1 with TRBJ2-1, with 7 bases lining up with TRBD1. CDR1 and CDR2 (germline): SQVTM, ANQGSEA. CDR3 length: 15 amino acids. V lost 8 bases, J lost 0 bases, and 10 bases stayed unmatched.

The CDR3 DNA sequence: TGCAGCGTCCGCAGGGGGCGAGACACAGATACGCAGTATTTT. This translates into CSVRRGRDTDTQYF. This rearrangement joins TRBV29-1 to TRBJ2-3; 8 bases match TRBD1. With V trimmed by 6 bases and J by 2 bases, 7 bases remained unmatched. The CDR3 loop spans 14 amino acids. In germline, CDR1 is SQVTM, CDR2 ANQGSEA.

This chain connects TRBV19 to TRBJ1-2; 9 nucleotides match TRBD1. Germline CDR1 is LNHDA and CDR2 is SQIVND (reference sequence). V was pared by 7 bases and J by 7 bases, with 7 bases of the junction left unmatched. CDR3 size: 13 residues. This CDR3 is CASKRTGVRGYTF. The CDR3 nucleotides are TGTGCCAGTAAGCGGACAGGGGTACGTGGCTACACCTTC.

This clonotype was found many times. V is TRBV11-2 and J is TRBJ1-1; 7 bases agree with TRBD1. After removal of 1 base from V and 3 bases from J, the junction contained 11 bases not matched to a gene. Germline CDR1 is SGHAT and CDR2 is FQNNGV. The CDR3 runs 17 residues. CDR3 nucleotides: TGTGCCAGCAGCTTAGGGACAGGAAATAATTACGACACTGAAGCTTTCTTT. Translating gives CASSLGTGNNYDTEAFF.

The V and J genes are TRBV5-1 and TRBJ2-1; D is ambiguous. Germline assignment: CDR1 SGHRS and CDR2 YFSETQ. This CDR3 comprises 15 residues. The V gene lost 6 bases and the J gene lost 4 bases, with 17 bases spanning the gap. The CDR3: CASIQNPGRYNEQFF. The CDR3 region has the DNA TGCGCCAGCATCCAGAACCCTGGACGGTACAATGAGCAGTTCTTC.

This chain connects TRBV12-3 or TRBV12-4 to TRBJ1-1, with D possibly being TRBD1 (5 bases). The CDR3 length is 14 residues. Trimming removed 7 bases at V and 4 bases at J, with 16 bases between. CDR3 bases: TGTGCCAGCAAATTAGGGTCGGGGGGCACTGAAGCTTTCTTT. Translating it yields CASKLGSGGTEAFF.

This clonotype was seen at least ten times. The CDR3 protein is CASSLWGGVNEQFF. The CDR3 DNA follows: TGTGCCAGCAGCCTATGGGGGGGAGTCAATGAGCAGTTCTTC. The rearrangement uses TRBV12-3 or TRBV12-4 and TRBJ2-1; 7 bases are shared with TRBD2. This CDR3 is 14 amino acids long. J lost 6 bases, V lost 6 bases, and 8 bases had no gene match.

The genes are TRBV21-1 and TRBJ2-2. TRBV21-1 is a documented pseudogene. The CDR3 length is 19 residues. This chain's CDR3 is CASSHAEIQVTYYTGELFF. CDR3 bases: TGTGCCAGCAGCCATGCCGAGATTCAGGTCACTTATTACACCGGGGAGCTGTTTTTT.

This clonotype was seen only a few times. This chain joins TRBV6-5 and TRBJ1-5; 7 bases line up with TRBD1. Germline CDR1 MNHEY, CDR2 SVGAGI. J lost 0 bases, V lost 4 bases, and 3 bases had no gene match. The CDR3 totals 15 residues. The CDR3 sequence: CASSSRQGSNQPQHF. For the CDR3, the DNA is TGTGCCAGCAGTTCAAGACAGGGTAGCAATCAGCCCCAGCATTTT.

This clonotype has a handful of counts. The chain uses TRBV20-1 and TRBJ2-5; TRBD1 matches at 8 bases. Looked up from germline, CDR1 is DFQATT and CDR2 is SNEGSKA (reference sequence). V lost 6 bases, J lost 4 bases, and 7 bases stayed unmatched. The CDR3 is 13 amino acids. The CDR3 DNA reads TGCAGTGCCGGGGGACAGGTCGGAGAGACCCAGTACTTC. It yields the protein CSAGGQVGETQYF.

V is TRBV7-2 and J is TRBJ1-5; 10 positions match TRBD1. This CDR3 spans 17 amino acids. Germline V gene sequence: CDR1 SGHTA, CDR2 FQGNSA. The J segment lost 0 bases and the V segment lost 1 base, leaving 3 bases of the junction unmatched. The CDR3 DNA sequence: TGTGCCAGCAGCTTAGGGACAGGGGGAAATAGCAATCAGCCCCAGCATTTT. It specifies CASSLGTGGNSNQPQHF.

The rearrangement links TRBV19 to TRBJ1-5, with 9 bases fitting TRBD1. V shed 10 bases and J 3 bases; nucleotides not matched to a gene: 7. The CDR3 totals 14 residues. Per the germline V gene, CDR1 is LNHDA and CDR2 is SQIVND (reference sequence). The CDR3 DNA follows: TGTGCCACCTCGGGGACAGGGCCCAATCAGCCCCAGCATTTT. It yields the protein CATSGTGPNQPQHF.